This T cell receptor (beta chain) came from a study of blood T cell repertoires in COVID-19. Study summary: Both acute and convalescent COVID-19 samples were obtained from the United States, Italy and Spain. PBMCs, B-cell-depleted T cells, or T cells provided the cDNA or gDNA that made up the material.

Original processing methods: Nucleated cell number was recorded as an estimate derived from reference gene primer amplification. This table comes from immunoSEQ multiplex PCR, and its TCRdb copy is limited to in-frame clones, with some not included. Clonal size and the V and J genes are those of that table, whereas D and trimming came from the DNA. This sample has fewer than 15,000 clones; approximately 91% occur once, and the top ten carry 13% to 15%. Germline V gene sequence: CDR1 SEHNR, CDR2 FQNEAQ (reference sequence). This CDR3 spans 16 amino acids. V lost 9 bases and J lost 1, with 16 bases in between.

The sequence derives from a human donor in a cohort sampled during active COVID-19. The chain uses TRBV7-9 and TRBJ2-6; TRBD1 might be the D (6 bases). The source material was peripheral blood. Here the CDR3 reads CAREGPGVSGANVLTF. CDR3 DNA: TGTGCCAGAGAGGGGCCAGGGGTATCTGGGGCCAACGTCCTGACTTTC.